The TCR beta chain described here comes from a study of CD8 T cells in Susac syndrome. Reverse transcription of roughly 0.5 to 1 ug RNA was carried out with random hexamers. TCR beta CDR3 was amplified by immunoSEQ multiplex PCR. This amplification extended across 54 Vbeta and 13 Jbeta segments. Each CDR3 protein gets one entry after TCRdb re-called the immunoSEQ multiplex PCR reads with MiXCR. Among 330,000 or so distinct CDR3 sequences, around 89% were seen once, and the ten largest hold approximately 0.2%. The multiple sclerosis controls were treatment-naive patients affected by stable or active relapsing-remitting disease. The authors negatively isolated CD8+ and CD4+ T cells and FACS-enriched TEMRA cells. The CDR3 loop spans 16 amino acids. Looked up from germline, CDR1 is SGHRS and CDR2 is YFSETQ. The germline V and J ends were trimmed by 2 bases and 4 bases, with 16 bases remaining between them.

The chain combines TRBV5-1 with TRBJ2-1; D may be TRBD1 (5 bases). The source is a human donor with multiple sclerosis. The sample was CD8+ T cells from PBMCs. The CDR3 protein is CASSFGWASGYNEQFF. The DNA for the CDR3 is TGCGCCAGCAGCTTTGGGTGGGCATCAGGGTACAATGAGCAGTTCTTC.